This TCR beta chain is drawn from a study of T-cell reconstitution after alpha-beta-depleted transplantation in children. Study observations and caveats: About two months after transplant, alpha-beta T cells reportedly came from several hundred expanded graft clones.

This clonotype was recorded a few times. As yet, its antigen is unknown. A library of TCRbeta sequences, prepared with unique molecular identifiers, was generated. Using its own MiXCR run on the PCR reads, TCRdb lists one record per CDR3 protein. This sample has 600,000 or so distinct CDR3 sequences; about 21% occur once, and the top ten carry around 14%. The sample here was PBMCs, mostly from graft donor cells, taken 360 days after TCRalphabeta/CD19-depleted stem cell transplant. This TCR came from a boy less than two years old who had a stem cell transplant for acute myeloid leukemia, so the T cells may come from the graft donor.

The CDR3 nucleotides read TGTGCCAGCAGTCCTTTAATCACAGATACGCAGTATTTT. It translates to CASSPLITDTQYF. V gene TRBV6-5 combines with J gene TRBJ2-3; D gene unclear. Looked up from germline, CDR1 is MNHEY and CDR2 is SVGAGI. The ends were cut back, 5 bases at V and 2 bases at J, with 8 bases in the middle. The CDR3 covers 13 residues.